By share, the clone carrying this TCR beta chain ranks as large (0.1 to 1%). The data were obtained in a study of tumor-infiltrating lymphocytes in oesophageal squamous cell carcinoma. The CDR3 is 14 amino acids. Germline loops: CDR1 SGHTA, CDR2 FQGTGA. Trimming stripped 4 bases from V and 3 bases from J, with 10 bases between. TCRdb called the PCR reads again in MiXCR, with one record for every CDR3 protein. In the table there are 19,000 or so distinct CDR3 sequences, roughly 37% of which are singletons. Specimen: blood. The chain links TRBV7-3 to TRBJ2-1; no clear D gene. The receptor was isolated from a male donor with esophageal squamous cell carcinoma. CDR3 region: CASSSDAFYNEQFF. DNA of the CDR3: TGTGCCAGCAGCTCAGATGCCTTCTACAATGAGCAGTTCTTC.